The 27 T cell receptor beta chains listed next were all sequenced from one sample in a study of blood T cell repertoires in COVID-19. Assay: immunoSEQ multiplex PCR; the TCRdb copy retains only in-frame clones and omits some. The sample lists about 310,000 clones, over 80% occurring once. Specimen: PBMCs or T cells enriched from blood (not recorded which). The receptors were gathered from a woman aged 18-29 years who had recovered from COVID-19.

The chain links TRBV7-2 to TRBJ2-7, with TRBD2 as a possible D gene (6 bases). The CDR3 runs to 16 residues. Germline assignment: CDR1 SGHTA and CDR2 FQGNSA. The germline V and J ends were trimmed by 1 base and 3 bases, with 16 bases remaining between them. The CDR3 sequence is CASSLGGGRGVYEQYF. DNA of the CDR3: TGTGCCAGCAGCTTAGGAGGCGGGCGGGGAGTCTACGAGCAGTACTTC.

The rearrangement uses TRBV6-5 and TRBJ1-2; 7 bases align to TRBD1. The CDR3 extends over 12 amino acids. Trimming took 7 bases from V and 6 from J; bases not matched to a gene: 5. In germline, CDR1 is MNHEY, CDR2 SVGAGI. CDR3 loop: CASNRGGDGYTF. CDR3 DNA: TGTGCCAGCAATCGAGGGGGCGATGGCTACACCTTC.

This clone was seen a single time. The CDR3 region has the DNA TGTGCCAGCAGCTTAGGAGCGGGAGTCAGGGAGCTGTTTTTT. Protein sequence: CASSLGAGVRELFF. The J gene is TRBJ2-2, the V gene TRBV5-6, with 8 bases lining up with TRBD2. CDR3 length equals 14 residues. With 2 bases clipped from V and 9 bases from J, the junction kept 6 bases outside the gene matches. CDR1 is SGHDT, CDR2 YYEEEE, per germline.

The chain combines TRBV4-2 with TRBJ1-1; 8 bases are a match to TRBD1. Trimming cost V 1 base and J 6 bases; bases outside gene matches: 4. This CDR3 has 14 amino acids. The germline V gene has CDR1 LGHNA and CDR2 YNFKEQ. CDR3 in amino acids: CASSQALTGAEAFF. The CDR3 nucleotides are TGTGCCAGCAGCCAAGCCTTGACAGGGGCTGAAGCTTTCTTT.

The chain has TRBV7-2 and TRBJ2-7; perhaps TRBD2 as D (6 bases). The CDR3 is made up of 17 amino acids. The germline V gene has CDR1 SGHTA and CDR2 FQGNSA. V was clipped by 1 base and J by 2 bases, with 18 bases between them. The CDR3 region is CASSLVTGGLAPYEQYF. CDR3 in DNA: TGTGCCAGCAGCTTAGTTACCGGGGGTTTAGCACCCTACGAGCAGTACTTC.

The chain joins TRBV6-2 or TRBV6-3 to TRBJ1-2; perhaps TRBD1 as D (6 bases). This CDR3 is 12 amino acids long. Germline CDR1 and CDR2: MNHEY and SVGEGT. V was cut by 5 bases and J by 8 bases, with 12 bases left in between. The CDR3 protein is CASSPDSLGYTF. In DNA, the CDR3 is TGTGCCAGCAGTCCGGACAGTCTCGGCTACACCTTC.

This chain links TRBV7-2 with TRBJ1-2, with D uncertain. CDR1 and CDR2 from the germline V gene are SGHTA and FQGNSA. The CDR3 contains 15 residues. Trimming shortened V by 1 base and J by 0 bases, and 9 bases separated the two germline ends. CDR3 in DNA: TGTGCCAGCAGCTTAGGGCCGCAGACTAACTATGGCTACACCTTC. Protein product: CASSLGPQTNYGYTF.

J is TRBJ1-6 and V is TRBV4-1, with TRBD1 matching over 9 bases. This CDR3 is 16 amino acids long. The germline V gene has CDR1 MGHRA and CDR2 YSYEKL. Trimming took 3 bases from V and 7 from J; bases not matched to a gene: 7. The CDR3 coding sequence is TGCGCCAGCAGCCAGGGACAGGGCGCAAGGAATTCACCCCTCCACTTT. Translating gives CASSQGQGARNSPLHF.

The chain combines TRBV27 with TRBJ1-1; D is uncertain. The germline gives CDR1 MNHEY, CDR2 SMNVEV (reference sequence). V was clipped by 4 bases and J by 3 bases, with 18 bases between them. This CDR3 has 16 residues. The CDR3 sequence: CASSSYGVLGDTEAFF. CDR3 bases: TGTGCCAGCAGTTCCTACGGGGTTCTTGGGGACACTGAAGCTTTCTTT.

V usage is TRBV28 and J usage is TRBJ1-1; D not certain. The CDR3 is 12 residues long. The germline gives CDR1 MDHEN, CDR2 SYDVKM. Trimming cost V 5 bases and J 8 bases, with 12 bases left between them. In nucleotides, the CDR3 is TGTGCCAGCAGTCCTCACCCTAACGAAGCTTTCTTT. Translation: CASSPHPNEAFF.

The genes are TRBV4-3 and TRBJ2-3, with D tentatively TRBD1 (5 bases). This CDR3 contains 16 residues. Trimming stripped 0 bases from V and 2 bases from J, with 12 bases between. Germline lookup yields CDR1 LGHNA and CDR2 YSLEER. The CDR3 DNA follows: TGCGCCAGCAGCCAAGAAACAGGAGAACACACAGATACGCAGTATTTT. As protein: CASSQETGEHTDTQYF.

This clone was seen once. This rearrangement joins TRBV10-3 to TRBJ1-3, with D possibly TRBD1 on 5 matching bases. CDR3 size: 17 residues. Trimming stripped 3 bases from V and 0 bases from J, with 15 bases between. Germline V gives CDR1 ENHRY, CDR2 SYGVKD. As DNA, the CDR3 is TGTGCCATCAGTGAAGGGTTGGGACTGGGCTCTGGAAACACCATATATTTT. This gives the protein CAISEGLGLGSGNTIYF.

CDR3: CSASRYSGNEQFF. The CDR3 DNA sequence: TGCAGTGCTAGTCGGTACTCGGGCAATGAGCAGTTCTTC. The chain has TRBV20-1 and TRBJ2-1, with unresolved D. The CDR3 runs to 13 residues. The germline V gene encodes CDR1 DFQATT and CDR2 SNEGSKA (reference sequence). V was clipped by 3 bases and J by 6 bases, with 12 bases between them.

The V and J genes are TRBV19 and TRBJ1-2; D may be TRBD1 (5 bases). Between the trimmed V and J ends, which lost 3 bases and 8 bases, there was a span of 13 bases. Germline CDR1 is LNHDA and CDR2 is SQIVND (reference sequence). CDR3 length: 13 residues. The CDR3 coding sequence is TGTGCCAGTAGTATGGTACAGGAGGGCGGCTACACCTTC. This translates into CASSMVQEGGYTF.

The chain links TRBV5-4 to TRBJ2-5, with D possibly matching TRBD2 (5 bases). CDR1 is SGHNT, CDR2 YYREEE, per germline (reference sequence). The CDR3 has 15 amino acids. V lost 4 bases and J 1 base, leaving 14 bases between the germline ends. The CDR3 coding sequence is TGTGCCAGCAGCCCGGCTCGGGGAGTCCAAGAGACCCAGTACTTC. Encoded protein: CASSPARGVQETQYF.

This clone was seen just once. Other DNA sequences in this sample translate to the same CDR3. The chain is built from TRBV7-2 and TRBJ2-3; 10 positions match TRBD2. With V trimmed by 1 base and J by 2 bases, 3 bases remained unmatched. Germline V CDR1 and CDR2: SGHTA, FQGNSA. The CDR3 covers 16 residues. CDR3 amino acids: CASSLGLAGVTDTQYF. CDR3 DNA: TGTGCCAGCAGCTTAGGGCTAGCGGGGGTCACAGATACGCAGTATTTT.

This rearrangement joins TRBV19 to TRBJ2-1; D unresolved. V dropped 0 bases and J dropped 2 bases, with 5 bases sitting between them. This CDR3 has 14 residues. Germline V gene sequence: CDR1 LNHDA, CDR2 SQIVND (reference sequence). DNA for the CDR3: TGTGCCAGTAGTATAGATCTCGCCTACAATGAGCAGTTCTTC. Its translation is CASSIDLAYNEQFF.

The chain combines TRBV5-6 with TRBJ2-7; TRBD2 is a possible D gene (6 bases). V was cut by 0 bases and J by 4 bases, with 8 bases left in between. The CDR3 is made up of 13 amino acids. The germline V gene encodes CDR1 SGHDT and CDR2 YYEEEE. CDR3 loop: CASSLGGEYEQYF. CDR3 sequence (DNA): TGTGCCAGCAGCTTGGGCGGGGAATACGAGCAGTACTTC.

The chain links TRBV7-9 to TRBJ2-1; 11 nucleotides match TRBD2. J gave up 3 bases and V 5 bases, and 9 bases lay outside the gene matches. Germline CDR1 and CDR2: SEHNR and FQNEAQ (reference sequence). The length of the CDR3 is 17 residues. CDR3 DNA sequence: TGTGCCAGCAGCCCCCCTGTACTAGCGGGGGACTACAATGAGCAGTTCTTC. As protein: CASSPPVLAGDYNEQFF. The variable domain in full, with the rest retrieved from reference TRBV7-9 and TRBJ2-1, is DTGVSQNPRHKITKRGQNVTFRCDPISEHNRLYWYRQTLGQGPEFLTYFQNEAQLEKSRLLSDRFSAERPKGSFSTLEIQRTEQGDSAMYLCASSPPVLAGDYNEQFFGPGTRLTVL.

The genes are TRBV2 and TRBJ1-1; TRBD1 aligns across 10 bases. The CDR3 is made up of 15 amino acids. J was trimmed by 4 bases and V by 4 bases; bases with no gene match: 6. Germline V gene data show CDR1 as SNHLY and CDR2 as FYNNEI. This CDR3 reads CASSGQGARGTEAFF. The CDR3 DNA reads as TGTGCCAGCAGTGGACAGGGGGCGCGGGGCACTGAAGCTTTCTTT.

This chain joins TRBV11-2 and TRBJ1-3, with 8 bases aligning to TRBD1. The CDR3 runs 15 residues. J lost 0 bases, V lost 6 bases, and 4 bases had no gene match. Germline V CDR1 and CDR2: SGHAT, FQNNGV. CDR3 in amino acids: CASSSDRGSGNTIYF. In DNA, the CDR3 is TGTGCCAGCAGTTCCGACAGGGGCTCTGGAAACACCATATATTTT.

This clone was observed a single time. V gene TRBV24-1 combines with J gene TRBJ2-7, with TRBD1 identical over 7 bases. V lost 3 bases and J lost 2; bases outside the gene matches: 6. This CDR3 comprises 15 residues. Germline-derived CDR1 and CDR2 are KGHDR and SFDVKD. The CDR3 sequence is CATSDGTGAPYEQYF. The CDR3 DNA reads TGTGCCACCAGTGATGGAACAGGGGCACCCTACGAGCAGTACTTC.

The DNA for the CDR3 is TGTGCCAGCAGTTTTCAGGGGGTAGCTTTCTTT. Encoded protein: CASSFQGVAFF. The chain joins TRBV12-3 or TRBV12-4 to TRBJ1-1; 7 bases match TRBD1. The CDR3 spans 11 residues. Unmatched junction bases numbered 2, after V lost 3 bases and J lost 10 bases.

The rearrangement uses TRBV7-2 and TRBJ1-4; TRBD1 aligns across 11 bases. Per germline, CDR1 SGHTA and CDR2 FQGNSA. The CDR3 is made up of 13 amino acids. The V gene end was trimmed by 4 bases and the J gene end by 8 bases; junction bases not matched to a gene: 0. Here the CDR3 reads CASSWTGGEKLFF. Here the CDR3 DNA reads TGTGCCAGCAGCTGGACAGGGGGCGAAAAACTGTTTTTT.

The rearrangement links TRBV19 to TRBJ1-1; TRBD1 agrees at 8 bases. In germline, CDR1 is LNHDA, CDR2 SQIVND (reference sequence). Trimming removed 4 bases from V and 5 bases from J; junction bases left unmatched: 6. This CDR3 contains 14 residues. DNA for the CDR3: TGTGCCAGTAGTACACAGGGGGTGGGGACTGAAGCTTTCTTT. It translates to CASSTQGVGTEAFF.

The genes are TRBV25-1 and TRBJ1-2; D not resolved. The CDR3 covers 13 residues. Germline V gene data show CDR1 as MGHDK and CDR2 as SYGVNS. Deletions cut 1 base from V and 5 bases from J, with 8 bases between. The CDR3 protein is CASSESGVYGYTF. CDR3 in DNA: TGTGCCAGCAGTGAATCCGGGGTATATGGCTACACCTTC.

The V call is TRBV28, the J call TRBJ1-1; 9 bases are shared with TRBD1. After removal of 5 bases from V and 11 bases from J, the junction contained 15 bases not matched to a gene. Germline assignment: CDR1 MDHEN and CDR2 SYDVKM. The CDR3 is made up of 15 amino acids. In DNA, the CDR3 is TGTGCCAGCAGTCGTCCCGGGACAGGGTTAAGTAGGGCTTTCTTT. It is translated as CASSRPGTGLSRAFF.